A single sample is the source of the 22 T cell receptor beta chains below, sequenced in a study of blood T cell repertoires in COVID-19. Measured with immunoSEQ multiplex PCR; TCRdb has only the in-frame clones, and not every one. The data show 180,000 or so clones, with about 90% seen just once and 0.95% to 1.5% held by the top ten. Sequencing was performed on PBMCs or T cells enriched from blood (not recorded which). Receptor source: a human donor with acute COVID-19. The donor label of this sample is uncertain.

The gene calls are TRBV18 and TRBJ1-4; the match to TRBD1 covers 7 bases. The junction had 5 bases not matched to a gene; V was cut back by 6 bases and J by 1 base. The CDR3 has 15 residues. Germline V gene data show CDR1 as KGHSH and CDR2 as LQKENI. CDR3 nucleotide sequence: TGTGCCAGCTCCCAGAGACAGGGAACTAATGAAAAACTGTTTTTT. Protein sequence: CASSQRQGTNEKLFF.

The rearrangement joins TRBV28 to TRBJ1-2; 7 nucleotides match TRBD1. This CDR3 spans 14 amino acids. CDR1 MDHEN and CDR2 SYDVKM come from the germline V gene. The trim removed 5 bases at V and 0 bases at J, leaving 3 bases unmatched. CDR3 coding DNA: TGTGCCAGCAGTGACAGGGCCTCTAACTATGGCTACACCTTC. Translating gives CASSDRASNYGYTF.

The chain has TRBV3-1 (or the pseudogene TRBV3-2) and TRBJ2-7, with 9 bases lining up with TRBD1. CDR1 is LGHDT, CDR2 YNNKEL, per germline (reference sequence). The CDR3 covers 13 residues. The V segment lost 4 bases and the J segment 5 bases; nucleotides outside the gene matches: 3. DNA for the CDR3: TGTGCCAGCAGCCGACAGGGGGTCCACGAGCAGTACTTC. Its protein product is CASSRQGVHEQYF.

The CDR3 here is CASSETPKLDSSNQPQHF. The CDR3 nucleotides are TGTGCCAGCAGTGAAACCCCGAAGCTGGACAGCAGCAATCAGCCCCAGCATTTT. This sequence joins TRBV2 and TRBJ1-5; maybe TRBD1 (6 bases). The V and J ends lost 2 bases and 1 base respectively, with 18 bases between them. Germline V gene lookup returns CDR1 SNHLY and CDR2 FYNNEI. This CDR3 contains 18 residues.

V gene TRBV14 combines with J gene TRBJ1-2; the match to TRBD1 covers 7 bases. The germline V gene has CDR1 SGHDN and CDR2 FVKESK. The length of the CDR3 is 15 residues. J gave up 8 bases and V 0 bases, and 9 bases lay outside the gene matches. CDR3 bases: TGTGCCAGCAGCCAAGAATTCGGCAGGGGGGTGGGCTACACCTTC. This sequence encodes CASSQEFGRGVGYTF.

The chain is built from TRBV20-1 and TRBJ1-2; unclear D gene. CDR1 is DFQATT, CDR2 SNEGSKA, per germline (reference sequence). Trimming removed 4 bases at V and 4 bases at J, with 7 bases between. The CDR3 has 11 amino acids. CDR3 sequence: CSAMSVYGYTF. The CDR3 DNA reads TGCAGTGCTATGTCGGTCTATGGCTACACCTTC.

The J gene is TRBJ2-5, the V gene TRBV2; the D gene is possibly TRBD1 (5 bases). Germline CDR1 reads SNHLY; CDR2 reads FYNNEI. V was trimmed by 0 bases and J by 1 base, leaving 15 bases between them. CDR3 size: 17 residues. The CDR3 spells CASSEALWGSIQETQYF. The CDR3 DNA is TGTGCCAGCAGTGAAGCGCTTTGGGGCTCCATCCAAGAGACCCAGTACTTC.

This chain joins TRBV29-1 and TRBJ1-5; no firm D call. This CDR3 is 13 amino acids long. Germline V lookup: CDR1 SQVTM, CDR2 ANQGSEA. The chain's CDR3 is CSYSWVSDQPQHF. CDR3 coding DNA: TGCAGTTATTCGTGGGTGAGCGATCAGCCCCAGCATTTT.

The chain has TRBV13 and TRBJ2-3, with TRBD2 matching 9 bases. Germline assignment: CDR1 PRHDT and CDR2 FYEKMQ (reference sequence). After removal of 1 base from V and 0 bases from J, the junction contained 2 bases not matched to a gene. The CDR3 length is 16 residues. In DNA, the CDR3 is TGTGCCAGCAGCTTAGTGCTAGCGGGGAGCACAGATACGCAGTATTTT. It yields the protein CASSLVLAGSTDTQYF.

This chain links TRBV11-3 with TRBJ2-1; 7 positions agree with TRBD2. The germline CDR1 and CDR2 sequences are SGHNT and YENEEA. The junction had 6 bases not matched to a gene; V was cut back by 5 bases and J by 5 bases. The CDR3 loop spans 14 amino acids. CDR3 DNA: TGTGCCAGCAGCCTTGGGCGGGGGAACAATGAGCAGTTCTTC. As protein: CASSLGRGNNEQFF.

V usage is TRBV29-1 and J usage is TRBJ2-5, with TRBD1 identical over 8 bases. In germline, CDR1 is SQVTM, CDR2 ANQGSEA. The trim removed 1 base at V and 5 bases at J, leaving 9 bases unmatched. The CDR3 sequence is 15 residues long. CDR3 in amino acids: CSVEVAGGMEETQYF. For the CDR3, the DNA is TGCAGCGTTGAAGTGGCAGGGGGCATGGAGGAGACCCAGTACTTC.

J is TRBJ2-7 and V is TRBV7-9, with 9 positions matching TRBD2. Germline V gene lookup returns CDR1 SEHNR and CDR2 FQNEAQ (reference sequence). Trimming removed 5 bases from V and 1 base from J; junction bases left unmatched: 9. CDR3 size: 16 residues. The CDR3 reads CASSPNGGGASYEQYF. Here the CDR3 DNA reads TGTGCCAGCAGCCCAAACGGCGGGGGGGCTTCCTACGAGCAGTACTTC.

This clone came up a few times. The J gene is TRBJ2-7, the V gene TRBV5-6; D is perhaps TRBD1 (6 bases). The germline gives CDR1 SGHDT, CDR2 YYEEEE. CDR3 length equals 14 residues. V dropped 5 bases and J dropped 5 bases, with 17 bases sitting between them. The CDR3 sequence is CASSSTGTTHEQYF. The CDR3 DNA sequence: TGTGCCAGCAGTTCGACCGGGACAACCCACGAGCAGTACTTC.

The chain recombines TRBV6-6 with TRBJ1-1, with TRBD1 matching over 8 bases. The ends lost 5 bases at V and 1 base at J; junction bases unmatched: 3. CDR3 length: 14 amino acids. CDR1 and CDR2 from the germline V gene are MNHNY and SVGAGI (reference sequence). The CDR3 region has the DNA TGTGCCAGCAGTCCCGGACAGGGGAACACTGAAGCTTTCTTT. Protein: CASSPGQGNTEAFF.

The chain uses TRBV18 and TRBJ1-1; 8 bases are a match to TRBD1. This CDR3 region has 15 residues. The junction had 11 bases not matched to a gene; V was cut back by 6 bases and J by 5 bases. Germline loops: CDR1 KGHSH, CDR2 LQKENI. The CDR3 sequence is CASSRDRIPGTEAFF. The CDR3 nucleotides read TGTGCCAGCTCGCGGGACAGGATACCGGGAACTGAAGCTTTCTTT.

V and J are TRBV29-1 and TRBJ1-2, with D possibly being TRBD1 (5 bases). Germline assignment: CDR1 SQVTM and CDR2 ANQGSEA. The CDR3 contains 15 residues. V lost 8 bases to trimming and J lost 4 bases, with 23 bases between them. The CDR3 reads CSMVTVSGGFYGYTF. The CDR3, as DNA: TGCAGCATGGTGACAGTCAGCGGGGGTTTCTATGGCTACACCTTC.

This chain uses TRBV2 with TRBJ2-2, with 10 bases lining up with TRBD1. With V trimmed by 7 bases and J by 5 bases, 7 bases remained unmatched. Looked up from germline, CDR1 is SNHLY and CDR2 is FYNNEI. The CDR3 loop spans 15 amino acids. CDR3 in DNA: TGTGCCAGCACGGTCGGGACAGGGGCAACCGGGGAGCTGTTTTTT. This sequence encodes CASTVGTGATGELFF.

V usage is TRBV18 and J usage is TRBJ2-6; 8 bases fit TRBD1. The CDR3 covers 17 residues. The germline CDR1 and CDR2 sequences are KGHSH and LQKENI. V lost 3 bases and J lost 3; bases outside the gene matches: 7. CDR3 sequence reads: CASSPAPTGDGANVLTF. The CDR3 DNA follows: TGTGCCAGCTCACCTGCCCCGACAGGGGATGGGGCCAACGTCCTGACTTTC.

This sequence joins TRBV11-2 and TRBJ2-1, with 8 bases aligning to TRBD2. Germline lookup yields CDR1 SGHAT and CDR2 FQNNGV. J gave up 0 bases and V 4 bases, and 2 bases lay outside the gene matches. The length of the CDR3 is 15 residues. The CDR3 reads CASSSGTSSYNEQFF. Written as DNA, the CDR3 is TGTGCCAGCAGCTCCGGGACTAGCTCCTACAATGAGCAGTTCTTC.

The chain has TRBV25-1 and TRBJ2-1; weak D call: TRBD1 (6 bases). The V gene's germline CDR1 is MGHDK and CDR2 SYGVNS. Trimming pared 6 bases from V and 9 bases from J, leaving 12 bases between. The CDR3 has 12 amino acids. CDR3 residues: CASSSTGFEQFF. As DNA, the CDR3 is TGTGCCAGCAGCTCTACAGGGTTTGAGCAGTTCTTC. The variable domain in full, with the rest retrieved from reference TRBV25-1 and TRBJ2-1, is EADIYQTPRYLVIGTGKKITLECSQTMGHDKMYWYQQDPGMELHLIHYSYGVNSTEKGDLSSESTVSRIRTEHFPLTLESARPSHTSQYLCASSSTGFEQFFGPGTRLTVL.

CDR3 loop: CASSGNLGGNQPQHF. The DNA for the CDR3 is TGTGCCAGCAGCGGTAACCTGGGAGGCAATCAGCCCCAGCATTTT. The chain has TRBV5-8 and TRBJ1-5; no firm D call. This CDR3 has 15 amino acids. CDR1 and CDR2 from the germline V gene are SGHTS and YDEGEE. Trimming left V 4 bases short and J 2 bases short, with 13 bases between. Filled out from reference TRBV5-8 and TRBJ1-5, the complete variable domain reads EAGVTQSPTHLIKTRGQQATLRCSPISGHTSVYWYQQALGLGLQFLLWYDEGEERNRGNFPPRFSGRQFPNYSSELNVNALELEDSALYLCASSGNLGGNQPQHFGDGTRLSIL.

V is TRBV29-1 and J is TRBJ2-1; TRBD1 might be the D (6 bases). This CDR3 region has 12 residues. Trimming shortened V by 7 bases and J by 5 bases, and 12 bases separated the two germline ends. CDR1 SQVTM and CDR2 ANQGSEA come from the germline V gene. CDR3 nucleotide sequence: TGCAGCGAGTTGGACAGCAACAATGAGCAGTTCTTC. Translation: CSELDSNNEQFF.